This T cell receptor (beta chain) was sequenced in a study of post-analysis software for immune sequencing data. Study-wide results and caveats: Patients showed TRBV5-6, TRBV5-1 and TRBV20-1 among several TRBV segments more frequent than in controls. Under F measure analysis, samples from one preparation batch co-clustered strongly. Controls had significantly higher normalized Chao1 diversity than multiple sclerosis patients.

This clonotype has more than one count but fewer than ten. The antigen is unknown. Presence of unique molecular identifiers characterized the TCR beta cDNA libraries. Via MiXCR, TCRdb re-called the PCR reads, giving one row per CDR3 protein. The profile shows roughly 870,000 distinct CDR3 sequences, approximately 53% of them singletons. V was clipped by 2 bases and J by 4 bases, with 12 bases between them. The CDR3 length is 14 residues. From germline, CDR1 is DFQATT and CDR2 SNEGSKA (reference sequence). The TCR originated in a girl aged 5 to 17 with multiple sclerosis. V usage is TRBV20-1 and J usage is TRBJ2-1, with D possibly being TRBD2 (6 bases). Sample: blood. CDR3 region: CSARKRVLYNEQFF. CDR3 nucleotides: TGCAGTGCTAGAAAGCGGGTCCTATACAATGAGCAGTTCTTC.